Presented here are 27 T cell receptor beta chains from one specimen sequenced in a study of blood T cell repertoires in COVID-19. Produced via immunoSEQ multiplex PCR; TCRdb's table is partial and in-frame only. The table includes about 320,000 clones, over 75% detected once. Specimen: peripheral blood. The receptor set was obtained from a human donor in a cohort sampled during active COVID-19.

This clone was found once. This rearrangement joins TRBV12-3 or TRBV12-4 to TRBJ1-5; unclear D gene. The CDR3 is 13 amino acids. V lost 5 bases and J lost 4, with 9 bases in between. This chain's CDR3 is CASSIHGNQPQHF. The CDR3 DNA sequence: TGTGCCAGCAGTATACACGGGAATCAGCCCCAGCATTTT.

The chain joins TRBV5-4 to TRBJ1-6, with 9 bases fitting TRBD1. Germline V gene lookup returns CDR1 SGHNT and CDR2 YYREEE (reference sequence). The CDR3 has 14 residues. The V and J ends lost 4 bases and 10 bases, in that order; junction bases with no gene match: 6. CDR3 nucleotides: TGTGCCAGCAGCCCCGGGACAGGGCACTCACCCCTCCACTTT. Translated: CASSPGTGHSPLHF.

The chain uses TRBV7-9 and TRBJ2-7, with D possibly TRBD1 on 5 matching bases. V was trimmed by 5 bases and J by 5 bases, leaving 10 bases between them. CDR1 SEHNR and CDR2 FQNEAQ come from the germline V gene (reference sequence). The CDR3 runs to 12 residues. The CDR3 nucleotides read TGTGCCAGCAGCGAAGGACACGACGAGCAGTACTTC. It specifies CASSEGHDEQYF.

The chain uses TRBV10-1 and TRBJ1-5; a possible D gene is TRBD1 (5 bases). Germline V CDR1 and CDR2: WNHNN, SYGVQD (reference sequence). V was pared by 1 base and J by 2 bases, with 9 bases between. This CDR3 region has 15 residues. The CDR3 DNA follows: TGCGCCAGCAGTGAGTGGCAGGGTGGCAATCAGCCCCAGCATTTT. Protein product: CASSEWQGGNQPQHF.

The rearrangement links TRBV7-2 to TRBJ1-5; no reliable D call. The CDR3 covers 15 residues. Trimming shortened V by 1 base and J by 8 bases, and 15 bases separated the two germline ends. The germline V gene has CDR1 SGHTA and CDR2 FQGNSA. CDR3 coding DNA: TGTGCCAGCAGCTTAGGGACCCCTAGCCTCAAGCCCCAGCATTTT. Translating gives CASSLGTPSLKPQHF.

The CDR3 here is CASSSAETDTQYF. Written as DNA, the CDR3 is TGCGCCAGTTCGAGTGCGGAGACAGATACGCAGTATTTT. The rearrangement links TRBV10-1 to TRBJ2-3; unclear D gene. The CDR3 sequence is 13 residues long. V lost 9 bases, J lost 3 bases, and 13 bases lay in between. CDR1 is WNHNN, CDR2 SYGVQD, per germline (reference sequence).

V gene TRBV5-1 combines with J gene TRBJ2-4; perhaps TRBD1 as D (6 bases). The CDR3 is 12 amino acids. CDR1 SGHRS and CDR2 YFSETQ come from the germline V gene. V was trimmed by 4 bases and J by 7 bases, leaving 9 bases between them. CDR3 region: CASSNTGNIQYF. CDR3 coding DNA: TGCGCCAGCAGCAATACAGGGAACATTCAGTACTTC.

The rearrangement joins TRBV4-2 to TRBJ1-4; TRBD1 might be the D (5 bases). The CDR3 has 17 residues. With 2 bases removed from V and 0 bases from J, the gap between germline ends came to 13 bases. The germline gives CDR1 LGHNA, CDR2 YNFKEQ. The CDR3 is CASSQIRGLATNEKLFF. CDR3 nucleotide sequence: TGTGCCAGCAGCCAAATAAGGGGCCTTGCAACTAATGAAAAACTGTTTTTT.

The rearrangement uses TRBV7-9 and TRBJ2-7; D gene ambiguous. The germline V gene encodes CDR1 SEHNR and CDR2 FQNEAQ (reference sequence). V lost 1 base to trimming and J lost 7 bases, with 11 bases between them. The CDR3 loop spans 13 amino acids. CDR3: CASSLGWQEEQYF. The CDR3 DNA is TGTGCCAGCAGCTTAGGTTGGCAGGAAGAGCAGTACTTC.

The chain couples TRBV7-9 to TRBJ2-2; 9 nucleotides match TRBD1. Trimming at V came to 5 bases and at J to 6 bases, leaving 4 bases not matched to a gene. Germline CDR1 is SEHNR and CDR2 is FQNEAQ (reference sequence). The CDR3 sequence is 14 residues long. The CDR3 protein is CASSRDRVSGELFF. The CDR3 DNA is TGTGCCAGCAGCCGGGACAGGGTGTCCGGGGAGCTGTTTTTT.

This clone was seen once. This chain uses TRBV5-6 with TRBJ2-7; TRBD2 aligns across 7 bases. There are 14 residues in the CDR3. Germline trimming cut 7 bases from V and 3 bases from J; bases unmatched to any gene: 10. Germline CDR1 reads SGHDT; CDR2 reads YYEEEE. Here the CDR3 reads CASGVGLEFYEQYF. The DNA for the CDR3 is TGTGCCAGCGGCGTCGGACTAGAGTTCTACGAGCAGTACTTC. Supplemented by reference TRBV5-6 and TRBJ2-7, the full variable domain reads DAGVTQSPTHLIKTRGQQVTLRCSPKSGHDTVSWYQQALGQGPQFIFQYYEEEERQRGNFPDRFSGHQFPNYSSELNVNALLLGDSALYLCASGVGLEFYEQYFGPGTRLTVT.

This chain uses TRBV19 with TRBJ1-3; D is ambiguous. V lost 2 bases and J lost 0, with 5 bases in between. This CDR3 has 14 residues. The germline gives CDR1 LNHDA, CDR2 SQIVND (reference sequence). The CDR3 nucleotides are TGTGCCAGTAGTATAACAGCCTCTGGAAACACCATATATTTT. It yields the protein CASSITASGNTIYF.

This chain connects TRBV11-3 to TRBJ2-1; D not certain. The V gene's germline CDR1 is SGHNT and CDR2 YENEEA. V was clipped by 5 bases and J by 0 bases, with 11 bases between them. This CDR3 region has 15 residues. CDR3 bases: TGTGCCAGCAGCCAGACTTTCAGCTCCTACAATGAGCAGTTCTTC. Residues: CASSQTFSSYNEQFF.

Only one count was recorded for this clone. The chain carries TRBV4-2 and TRBJ1-6; D may be TRBD1 (5 bases). Trimming removed 3 bases from V and 10 bases from J, with 16 bases in between. From germline, CDR1 is LGHNA and CDR2 YNFKEQ. The length of the CDR3 is 15 residues. CDR3 loop: CASSQSGLELSPLHF. In DNA, the CDR3 is TGTGCCAGCAGCCAGTCAGGGTTGGAGTTGTCACCCCTCCACTTT.

The chain links TRBV18 to TRBJ2-1, with a weak D call TRBD2 (5 bases). This CDR3 spans 14 amino acids. Germline values: CDR1 KGHSH, CDR2 LQKENI. The V gene lost 3 bases and the J gene lost 8 bases, with 14 bases spanning the gap. The CDR3 loop reads CASSPPGVWDEQFF. The CDR3 nucleotides read TGTGCCAGCTCACCCCCCGGGGTTTGGGATGAGCAGTTCTTC.

V is TRBV2 and J is TRBJ2-1, with 7 bases that match TRBD2. With V trimmed by 6 bases and J by 6 bases, 5 bases remained unmatched. Germline loops: CDR1 SNHLY, CDR2 FYNNEI. The CDR3 is 13 amino acids. In DNA form, the CDR3 reads TGTGCCAGCAGGGGGGGACTAACCAATGAGCAGTTCTTC. It encodes CASRGGLTNEQFF.

CDR3 region: CASSLVYRSNYGYTF. DNA of the CDR3: TGCGCCAGCAGCTTGGTTTACAGGTCTAACTATGGCTACACCTTC. The rearrangement uses TRBV5-1 and TRBJ1-2, with D possibly matching TRBD1 (5 bases). The CDR3 is 15 amino acids. Germline V CDR1 and CDR2: SGHRS, YFSETQ. V was trimmed by 0 bases and J by 0 bases, leaving 9 bases between them.

CDR3 amino acids: CASSGTREAFF. CDR3 in DNA: TGTGCCAGCAGCGGGACTCGTGAAGCTTTCTTT. This rearrangement joins TRBV12-3 or TRBV12-4 to TRBJ1-1; perhaps TRBD1 as D (5 bases). Trimming stripped 6 bases from V and 7 bases from J, with 9 bases between. The CDR3 is 11 amino acids.

The rearrangement links TRBV19 to TRBJ1-6, with D tentatively TRBD1 (6 bases). Per germline, CDR1 LNHDA and CDR2 SQIVND (reference sequence). The CDR3 contains 13 residues. Deletions cut 11 bases from V and 8 bases from J, with 16 bases between. The CDR3 sequence is CASSTGPDSPLHF. CDR3 bases: TGTGCCTCCTCGACAGGTCCTGATTCACCCCTCCACTTT.

This clone was observed a single time. This chain joins TRBV18 and TRBJ2-7; 12 nucleotides agree with TRBD1. The CDR3 length is 17 residues. V trimming: 6 bases; J trimming: 6 bases; junction bases outside the gene matches: 15. Per the germline V gene, CDR1 is KGHSH and CDR2 is LQKENI. For the CDR3, the DNA is TGTGCCAGCTCTCAAATCCGTCCGGGACAGGGGGCTCGCGAGCAGTACTTC. It codes for CASSQIRPGQGAREQYF.

The chain has TRBV10-3 and TRBJ1-5; D ambiguous. The ends were cut back, 7 bases at V and 2 bases at J, with 15 bases in the middle. CDR1 and CDR2 from the germline V gene are ENHRY and SYGVKD. The length of the CDR3 is 15 residues. For the CDR3, the DNA is TGTGCCATCATCTTCGACGGGAATGGCAATCAGCCCCAGCATTTT. Its protein product is CAIIFDGNGNQPQHF.

V and J are TRBV5-4 and TRBJ1-2; a possible D gene is TRBD1 (5 bases). CDR3 length equals 15 residues. V was cut by 4 bases and J by 3 bases, with 16 bases left in between. CDR1 is SGHNT and CDR2 is YYREEE in the germline V gene (reference sequence). The CDR3 region is CASSPGGERDYGYTF. The DNA for the CDR3 is TGTGCCAGCAGCCCTGGAGGGGAGAGGGACTATGGCTACACCTTC. Full variable domain (missing parts from reference TRBV5-4 and TRBJ1-2): ETGVTQSPTHLIKTRGQQVTLRCSSQSGHNTVSWYQQALGQGPQFIFQYYREEENGRGNFPPRFSGLQFPNYSSELNVNALELDDSALYLCASSPGGERDYGYTFGSGTRLTVV.

With respect to this clone: At the DNA level, this CDR3 is encoded by other sequences in the same sample as well. The V and J genes are TRBV30 and TRBJ1-5; TRBD1 aligns across 7 bases. With V trimmed by 3 bases and J by 4 bases, 3 bases remained unmatched. The CDR3 sequence is 13 residues long. Germline lookup yields CDR1 GTSNPN and CDR2 SVGIG (reference sequence). The CDR3 DNA sequence: TGTGCCTGGAGCGTACAGGGGAATCAGCCCCAGCATTTT. Translated, it gives CAWSVQGNQPQHF. The variable domain in full, completed from reference TRBV30 and TRBJ1-5, reads SQTIHQWPATLVQPVGSPLSLECTVEGTSNPNLYWYRQAAGRGLQLLFYSVGIGQISSEVPQNLSASRPQDRQFILSSKKLLLSDSGFYLCAWSVQGNQPQHFGDGTRLSIL.

This clone appeared a single time. V usage is TRBV27 and J usage is TRBJ2-7; tentative D call: TRBD1 (6 bases). V was shortened by 8 bases and J by 3 bases, with 14 bases between the two germline ends. The CDR3 has 13 residues. From germline, CDR1 is MNHEY and CDR2 SMNVEV (reference sequence). The CDR3 is CASALGQNYEQYF. CDR3 sequence (DNA): TGTGCCAGCGCTCTCGGACAGAACTACGAGCAGTACTTC.

This clone showed up just a few times. The chain joins TRBV2 to TRBJ2-2; D is unresolved. V was trimmed by 6 bases and J by 6 bases, leaving 11 bases between them. This CDR3 has 13 residues. Germline V CDR1 and CDR2: SNHLY, FYNNEI. The chain's CDR3 is CASRVTVAGELFF. DNA of the CDR3: TGTGCCAGCAGGGTCACGGTTGCCGGGGAGCTGTTTTTT.

J is TRBJ1-5 and V is TRBV7-2; 9 bases agree with TRBD1. Unmatched junction bases numbered 1, after V lost 0 bases and J lost 4 bases. The CDR3 is 15 residues long. Germline V lookup: CDR1 SGHTA, CDR2 FQGNSA. CDR3 in DNA: TGTGCCAGCAGCTTAGCCGGGACAGGGAATCAGCCCCAGCATTTT. This gives the protein CASSLAGTGNQPQHF.

The rearrangement links TRBV4-1 to TRBJ2-3, with D perhaps matching TRBD2 (5 bases). This CDR3 region has 15 residues. V was trimmed by 1 base and J by 0 bases, leaving 8 bases between them. Germline V CDR1 and CDR2: MGHRA, YSYEKL. CDR3 sequence (DNA): TGCGCCAGCAGCCAAGGTGGGAGTAGCACAGATACGCAGTATTTT. This translates into CASSQGGSSTDTQYF.